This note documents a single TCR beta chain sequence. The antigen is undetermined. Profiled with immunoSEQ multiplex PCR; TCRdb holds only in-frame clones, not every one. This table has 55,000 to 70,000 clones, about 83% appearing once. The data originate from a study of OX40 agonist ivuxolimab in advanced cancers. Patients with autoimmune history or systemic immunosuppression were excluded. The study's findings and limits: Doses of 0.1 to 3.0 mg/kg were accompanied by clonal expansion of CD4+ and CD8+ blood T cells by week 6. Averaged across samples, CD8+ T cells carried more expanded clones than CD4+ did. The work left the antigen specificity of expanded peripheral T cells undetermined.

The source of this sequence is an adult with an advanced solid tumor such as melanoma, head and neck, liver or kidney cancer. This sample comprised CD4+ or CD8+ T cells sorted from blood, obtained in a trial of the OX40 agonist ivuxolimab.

The CDR3, as DNA: TGTGCCAGCAGCTGGACAGGGGGCAGGGAGCAGTTCTTC. Translation: CASSWTGGREQFF. This sequence joins TRBV5-8 and TRBJ2-1; 11 nucleotides align to TRBD1. J was trimmed by 10 bases and V by 3 bases; bases with no gene match: 3. The CDR3 loop spans 13 amino acids. Germline V lookup: CDR1 SGHTS, CDR2 YDEGEE.